This T cell receptor (beta chain) was retrieved from a study of blood T cells in healthy people across ages. A second PCR of 7 to 11 cycles used a sample-barcoded 5' primer and a J-beta primer mix. TCRdb passed the 5' RACE reads through MiXCR, listing each CDR3 protein once. The sample has 780,000 or so distinct CDR3 sequences, just over 55% seen once; the top ten hold 25% to 30%. The V and J ends lost 0 bases and 12 bases respectively, with 16 bases between them. The V gene's germline CDR1 is SGDLS and CDR2 YYNGEE. The CDR3 runs to 14 residues. The receptor was derived from a man in his forties in good health. Material: blood. The V call is TRBV9, the J call TRBJ2-1; no reliable D call. CDR3 bases: TGTGCCAGCAGCGTAGAAGGGCATCCTCAAGGGCAGTTCTTC. As protein: CASSVEGHPQGQFF. The full variable domain, completed using reference TRBV9 and TRBJ2-1, is DSGVTQTPKHLITATGQRVTLRCSPRSGDLSVYWYQQSLDQGLQFLIQYYNGEERAKGNILERFSAQQFPDLHSELNLSSLELGDSALYFCASSVEGHPQGQFFGPGTRLTVL.